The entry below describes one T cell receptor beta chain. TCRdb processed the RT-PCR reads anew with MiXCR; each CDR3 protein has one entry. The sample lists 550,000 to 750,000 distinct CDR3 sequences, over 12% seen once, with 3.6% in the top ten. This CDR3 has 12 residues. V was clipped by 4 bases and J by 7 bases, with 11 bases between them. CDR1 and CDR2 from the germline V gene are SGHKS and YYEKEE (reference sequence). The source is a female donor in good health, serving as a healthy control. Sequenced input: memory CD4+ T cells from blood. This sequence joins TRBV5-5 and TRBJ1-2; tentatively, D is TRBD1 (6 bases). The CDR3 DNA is TGTGCCAGCAGCGTAGGACAGATTGGCTACACCTTC. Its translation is CASSVGQIGYTF.